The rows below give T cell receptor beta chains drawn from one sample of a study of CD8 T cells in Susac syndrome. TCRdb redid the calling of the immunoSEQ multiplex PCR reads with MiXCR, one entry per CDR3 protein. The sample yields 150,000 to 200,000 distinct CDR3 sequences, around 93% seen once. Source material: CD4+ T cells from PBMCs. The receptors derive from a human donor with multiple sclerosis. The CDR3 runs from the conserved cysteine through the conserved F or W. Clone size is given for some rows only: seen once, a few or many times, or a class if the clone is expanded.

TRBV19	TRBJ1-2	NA	CASSSPHRSNYGYTF
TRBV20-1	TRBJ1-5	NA	CSATGSGNQPQHF
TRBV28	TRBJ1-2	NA	CASSSSGEYYGYTF
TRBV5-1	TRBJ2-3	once	CASSLAPASDTQYF
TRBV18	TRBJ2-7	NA	CASSPGQTNYEQYF
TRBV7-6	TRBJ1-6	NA	CASSSPDGRGNSPLHF
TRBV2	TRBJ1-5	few	CASSVGGAGQPQHF
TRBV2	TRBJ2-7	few	CASSDSSYEQYF
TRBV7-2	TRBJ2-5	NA	CASSLNRETQYF
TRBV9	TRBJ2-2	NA	CASSVEGGRAGTGELFF
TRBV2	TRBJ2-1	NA	CASSGLRGTKFF
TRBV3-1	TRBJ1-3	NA	CASSQNFGTGTGNTIYF
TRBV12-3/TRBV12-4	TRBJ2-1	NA	CASSLWNEQFF
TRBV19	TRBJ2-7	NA	CASSTGTGADYEQYF
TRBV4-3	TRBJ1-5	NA	CASSQDLDRGNQPQHF
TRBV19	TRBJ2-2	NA	CASSKTGLGTGELFF
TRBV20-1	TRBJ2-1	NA	CSAIQNDNEQFF
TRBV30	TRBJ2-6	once	CAWSVRGSGANVLTF
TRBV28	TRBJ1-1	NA	CASRLTDTEAFF
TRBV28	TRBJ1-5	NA	CASMSGGSQPQHF
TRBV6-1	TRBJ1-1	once	CASRTWTGWNTEAFF
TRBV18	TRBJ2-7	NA	CASSPFGARDNEQYF
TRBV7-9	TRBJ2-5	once	CASSFSGSGETQYF
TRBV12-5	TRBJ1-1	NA	CASGSGLENNEAFF
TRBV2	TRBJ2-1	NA	CASSQYNEQFF
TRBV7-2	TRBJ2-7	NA	CASSPNRDEQYF
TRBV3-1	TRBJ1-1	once	CASSQGGADAFF
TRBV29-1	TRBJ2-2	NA	CSARVSSGSNTGELFF
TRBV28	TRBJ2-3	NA	CASNPGQGTDTQYF
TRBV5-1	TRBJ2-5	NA	CASRKGVGYQETQYF
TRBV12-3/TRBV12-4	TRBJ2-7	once	CASSLGLAGVSF
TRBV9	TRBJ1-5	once	CASSVAKGGLQPQHF
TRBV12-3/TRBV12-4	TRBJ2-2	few	CASSTGLTGELFF
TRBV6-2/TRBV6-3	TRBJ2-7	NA	CASRIAGTAYEQYF
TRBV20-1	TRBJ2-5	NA	CSARRINRAYRETQYF
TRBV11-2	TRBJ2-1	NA	CASSLMGGLSRPSSYNEQFF
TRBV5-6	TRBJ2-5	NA	CASSLGSRPRGETQYF
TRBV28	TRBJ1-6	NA	CASSSDRSNSPLHF
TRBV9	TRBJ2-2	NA	CASRGVRYPGELFF
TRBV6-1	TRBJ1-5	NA	CASSSFQPQHF
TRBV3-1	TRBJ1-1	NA	CASSQNDRGEAFF
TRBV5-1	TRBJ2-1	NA	CASSAGKQIPHNYNEQFF
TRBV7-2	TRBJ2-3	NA	CASSVAPASGGTDTQYF
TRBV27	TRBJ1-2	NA	CASSFRPPGLGSYTF
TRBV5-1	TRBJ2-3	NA	CASSLFTASTDTQYF
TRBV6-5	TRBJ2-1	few	CASSSWGSYNEQFF
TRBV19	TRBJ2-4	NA	CASSTLQGYIQYF
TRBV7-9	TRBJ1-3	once	CASSLVRAGNTIYF
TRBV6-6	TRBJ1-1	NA	CASSPLGERLAFF
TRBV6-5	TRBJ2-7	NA	CASSYSRTGGLREQYF
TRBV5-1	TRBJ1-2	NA	CASSRRQGRDGYTF
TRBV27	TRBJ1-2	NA	CASSPSGTGRGYGYTF
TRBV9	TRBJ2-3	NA	CASNNWGSDTQYF